These T cell receptor beta chains were read from a single sample in a study of cytomegalovirus exposure and HLA in healthy donors. Clones were sequenced by immunoSEQ multiplex PCR, and TCRdb holds only the in-frame ones, with some missing. The top ten clones hold about 1.8% of a sample with 150,000 to 200,000 clones, 65% to 85% of them seen once. The sequenced material came from PBMCs. The source of these receptors is a man aged 18 to 35 in good health and CMV-seronegative. CDR3s include the opening cysteine and the closing phenylalanine or tryptophan. Each record gives: CDR3 protein, CDR3 DNA, clone size, V gene, J gene, D gene. A D gene is named only where the DNA matches it firmly. Only part of the rows carry a size: once, few, many, or a class if the clone is expanded.

cdr3_aa: CASSLGRDNEQFF; cdr3_nt: TGTGCCAGCAGCTTAGGGCGGGACAATGAGCAGTTCTTC; clone_size: NA; v_call: TRBV11-2; j_call: TRBJ2-1; d_call: NA
cdr3_aa: CASSHWRRSYNEQFF; cdr3_nt: TGCGCCAGCAGTCACTGGAGGCGCTCCTACAATGAGCAGTTCTTC; clone_size: NA; v_call: TRBV23-1; j_call: TRBJ2-1; d_call: NA
cdr3_aa: CASSLGGAGKYEQYF; cdr3_nt: TGTGCCAGCAGCTTAGGTGGGGCGGGAAAGTACGAGCAGTACTTC; clone_size: once; v_call: TRBV7-2; j_call: TRBJ2-7; d_call: NA
cdr3_aa: CASSPAGGTVNTEAFF; cdr3_nt: TGTGCCAGCAGCCCAGCAGGGGGTACGGTGAACACTGAAGCTTTCTTT; clone_size: NA; v_call: TRBV5-6; j_call: TRBJ1-1; d_call: TRBD1
cdr3_aa: CASSMFRGDQPQHF; cdr3_nt: TGTGCCAGTAGTATGTTCAGGGGTGATCAGCCCCAGCATTTT; clone_size: NA; v_call: TRBV19; j_call: TRBJ1-5; d_call: NA
cdr3_aa: CASPTLRDSIQPQHF; cdr3_nt: TGCGCCAGCCCAACTCTCCGGGACTCAATACAGCCCCAGCATTTT; clone_size: NA; v_call: TRBV5-1; j_call: TRBJ1-5; d_call: NA
cdr3_aa: CASSLDGGALREQYF; cdr3_nt: TGTGCCAGCAGCTTGGATGGGGGGGCGCTCCGCGAGCAGTACTTC; clone_size: NA; v_call: TRBV5-6; j_call: TRBJ2-7; d_call: NA
cdr3_aa: CASSQDLRTGAHGYTF; cdr3_nt: TGCGCCAGCAGCCAAGATCTTCGGACAGGGGCCCATGGCTACACCTTC; clone_size: NA; v_call: TRBV4-1; j_call: TRBJ1-2; d_call: TRBD1
cdr3_aa: CASSTQLGSSYNEQFF; cdr3_nt: TGTGCCAGTAGTACCCAACTAGGGAGCTCCTACAATGAGCAGTTCTTC; clone_size: NA; v_call: TRBV19; j_call: TRBJ2-1; d_call: NA
cdr3_aa: CATEDSSGNTIYF; cdr3_nt: TGTGCCACCGAGGACAGCTCTGGAAACACCATATATTTT; clone_size: NA; v_call: TRBV28; j_call: TRBJ1-3; d_call: NA
cdr3_aa: CAWSVDRRFEKLFF; cdr3_nt: TGTGCCTGGAGTGTAGACAGAAGATTTGAAAAACTGTTTTTT; clone_size: NA; v_call: TRBV30; j_call: TRBJ1-4; d_call: NA
cdr3_aa: CASNLGGGITDTQYF; cdr3_nt: TGTGCCAGCAATCTAGGGGGGGGGATCACAGATACGCAGTATTTT; clone_size: NA; v_call: TRBV28; j_call: TRBJ2-3; d_call: NA
cdr3_aa: CASSPLANNYQLPGEKLFF; cdr3_nt: TGTGCCAGCAGCCCCTTAGCTAACAATTATCAGCTTCCTGGGGAAAAACTGTTTTTT; clone_size: NA; v_call: TRBV11-2; j_call: TRBJ1-4; d_call: NA
cdr3_aa: CASSLGQGGIEPQHF; cdr3_nt: TGCGCCAGCAGCTTGGGACAGGGGGGTATTGAGCCCCAGCATTTT; clone_size: NA; v_call: TRBV5-1; j_call: TRBJ1-5; d_call: TRBD1
cdr3_aa: CSAQIVVDRIPYYGYTF; cdr3_nt: TGCAGCGCACAAATAGTCGTCGACAGGATCCCTTACTATGGCTACACCTTC; clone_size: NA; v_call: TRBV29-1; j_call: TRBJ1-2; d_call: NA
cdr3_aa: CASSRDTFNQPQHF; cdr3_nt: TGTGCCAGCAGCCGGGACACATTCAATCAGCCCCAGCATTTT; clone_size: NA; v_call: TRBV7-9; j_call: TRBJ1-5; d_call: NA
cdr3_aa: CASSQGAREQYF; cdr3_nt: TGTGCCAGCAGTCAGGGGGCGAGGGAGCAGTACTTC; clone_size: NA; v_call: TRBV25-1; j_call: TRBJ2-7; d_call: TRBD1
cdr3_aa: CASSFGTGKSYNEQFF; cdr3_nt: TGTGCCAGCAGTTTTGGGACAGGGAAGTCCTACAATGAGCAGTTCTTC; clone_size: NA; v_call: TRBV6-8; j_call: TRBJ2-1; d_call: TRBD1
cdr3_aa: CASSQDRGRVYGYTF; cdr3_nt: TGTGCCAGCAGCCAGGACAGGGGGCGCGTCTATGGCTACACCTTC; clone_size: NA; v_call: TRBV13; j_call: TRBJ1-2; d_call: TRBD1
cdr3_aa: CASSPRGGVSYNEQFF; cdr3_nt: TGTGCCAGCAGCCCGAGAGGGGGGGTTTCCTACAATGAGCAGTTCTTC; clone_size: NA; v_call: TRBV7-9; j_call: TRBJ2-1; d_call: NA
cdr3_aa: CASSPRRGQPQHF; cdr3_nt: TGTGCCAGCAGCCCCCGCCGAGGTCAGCCCCAGCATTTT; clone_size: NA; v_call: TRBV7-2; j_call: TRBJ1-5; d_call: NA
cdr3_aa: CASSLETSGLYEQYF; cdr3_nt: TGTGCCAGCAGCTTAGAGACTAGCGGGCTCTACGAGCAGTACTTC; clone_size: NA; v_call: TRBV7-2; j_call: TRBJ2-7; d_call: TRBD2
cdr3_aa: CASSRQGSEQFF; cdr3_nt: TGTGCCAGCAGTAGACAGGGGTCTGAGCAGTTCTTC; clone_size: NA; v_call: TRBV6-5; j_call: TRBJ2-1; d_call: TRBD1
cdr3_aa: CASSYAQGVYNEQFF; cdr3_nt: TGTGCCAGCAGTTACGCGCAGGGGGTCTACAATGAGCAGTTCTTC; clone_size: NA; v_call: TRBV6-5; j_call: TRBJ2-1; d_call: TRBD1
cdr3_aa: CASSALQGAGYGYTF; cdr3_nt: TGTGCCAGCTCCGCCCTACAGGGGGCAGGGTATGGCTACACCTTC; clone_size: once; v_call: TRBV28; j_call: TRBJ1-2; d_call: TRBD1
cdr3_aa: CASSISSSGTGGNSPLHF; cdr3_nt: TGTGCCAGTAGTATCAGTTCGTCGGGGACAGGGGGAAATTCACCCCTCCACTTT; clone_size: NA; v_call: TRBV19; j_call: TRBJ1-6; d_call: TRBD1
cdr3_aa: CAISGRVGSGGPGELFF; cdr3_nt: TGTGCCATCAGTGGTCGAGTAGGGTCGGGGGGCCCCGGGGAGCTGTTTTTT; clone_size: NA; v_call: TRBV10-3; j_call: TRBJ2-2; d_call: NA
cdr3_aa: CATSGGDRAQSEQYF; cdr3_nt: TGTGCCACCAGCGGAGGGGACAGGGCCCAGAGTGAGCAGTACTTC; clone_size: NA; v_call: TRBV15; j_call: TRBJ2-7; d_call: TRBD1
cdr3_aa: CASSSTGWNYGYTF; cdr3_nt: TGTGCCAGCAGCTCGACAGGGTGGAACTATGGCTACACCTTC; clone_size: NA; v_call: TRBV7-9; j_call: TRBJ1-2; d_call: TRBD1
cdr3_aa: CASSTTTGGETQYF; cdr3_nt: TGTGCCAGCAGCACAACCACAGGTGGGGAGACCCAGTACTTC; clone_size: NA; v_call: TRBV5-4; j_call: TRBJ2-5; d_call: NA
cdr3_aa: CASNPSGTTNEKLFF; cdr3_nt: TGTGCCAGCAACCCCTCAGGGACAACTAATGAAAAACTGTTTTTT; clone_size: NA; v_call: TRBV9; j_call: TRBJ1-4; d_call: NA
cdr3_aa: CASSLPRTGGSYEQYF; cdr3_nt: TGTGCCAGCAGCTTACCAAGGACCGGGGGGAGCTACGAGCAGTACTTC; clone_size: NA; v_call: TRBV7-9; j_call: TRBJ2-7; d_call: TRBD2
cdr3_aa: CASSPRWGDTGELFF; cdr3_nt: TGTGCCAGCAGTCCCCGGTGGGGGGACACCGGGGAGCTGTTTTTT; clone_size: NA; v_call: TRBV27; j_call: TRBJ2-2; d_call: NA
cdr3_aa: CASSYLDSGAASPLHF; cdr3_nt: TGTGCCAGCAGTTACCTCGACTCAGGGGCAGCTTCACCCCTCCACTTT; clone_size: NA; v_call: TRBV6-6; j_call: TRBJ1-6; d_call: NA
cdr3_aa: CASSVTLAGAYNEQFF; cdr3_nt: TGTGCCAGCAGCGTCACACTAGCGGGGGCCTACAATGAGCAGTTCTTC; clone_size: NA; v_call: TRBV7-3; j_call: TRBJ2-1; d_call: TRBD2
cdr3_aa: CASRPGQRMNTEAFF; cdr3_nt: TGTGCCAGCAGGCCGGGACAGCGCATGAACACTGAAGCTTTCTTT; clone_size: NA; v_call: TRBV6-1; j_call: TRBJ1-1; d_call: TRBD1
cdr3_aa: CASSPRQAYQETQYF; cdr3_nt: TGTGCCAGCAGCCCCCGACAGGCCTACCAAGAGACCCAGTACTTC; clone_size: NA; v_call: TRBV7-9; j_call: TRBJ2-5; d_call: NA
cdr3_aa: CASSPWTGDQQAFF; cdr3_nt: TGTGCCAGCAGCCCATGGACAGGGGACCAACAAGCTTTCTTT; clone_size: NA; v_call: TRBV7-2; j_call: TRBJ1-1; d_call: TRBD1
cdr3_aa: CASSQECRAGGGLGNQPQHF; cdr3_nt: TGCGCCAGCAGCCAAGAGTGTAGAGCAGGGGGCGGCCTCGGCAATCAGCCCCAGCATTTT; clone_size: NA; v_call: TRBV4-3; j_call: TRBJ1-5; d_call: TRBD1
cdr3_aa: CASGDREIEAFF; cdr3_nt: TGTGCCAGCGGCGACAGGGAAATTGAAGCTTTCTTT; clone_size: NA; v_call: TRBV6-1; j_call: TRBJ1-1; d_call: TRBD1
cdr3_aa: CASSQQERVDSPLHF; cdr3_nt: TGTGCCAGCAGTCAACAAGAGAGGGTAGATTCACCCCTCCACTTT; clone_size: NA; v_call: TRBV6-5; j_call: TRBJ1-6; d_call: NA
cdr3_aa: CASSIEGGRGNQPQHF; cdr3_nt: TGTGCCAGTAGTATTGAAGGGGGCAGGGGAAATCAGCCCCAGCATTTT; clone_size: NA; v_call: TRBV19; j_call: TRBJ1-5; d_call: TRBD1
cdr3_aa: CASSVRPIAGDEQFF; cdr3_nt: TGTGCCAGCAGCGTCAGGCCAATAGCGGGGGATGAGCAGTTCTTC; clone_size: NA; v_call: TRBV7-2; j_call: TRBJ2-1; d_call: TRBD2
cdr3_aa: CASSRDSGQPQHF; cdr3_nt: TGTGCCAGCAGCCGGGACTCCGGTCAGCCCCAGCATTTT; clone_size: NA; v_call: TRBV7-2; j_call: TRBJ1-5; d_call: NA
cdr3_aa: CASSLPTREREQFF; cdr3_nt: TGCGCCAGCAGCCTCCCGACGAGGGAGCGTGAGCAGTTCTTC; clone_size: NA; v_call: TRBV4-1; j_call: TRBJ2-1; d_call: NA
cdr3_aa: CASSLEARGTEQYF; cdr3_nt: TGCGCCAGCAGCTTGGAGGCCAGGGGGACCGAGCAGTACTTC; clone_size: NA; v_call: TRBV5-1; j_call: TRBJ2-7; d_call: TRBD1
cdr3_aa: CASSQASGVTTTDTQYF; cdr3_nt: TGCGCCAGCAGCCAAGCTTCGGGGGTCACAACCACAGATACGCAGTATTTT; clone_size: NA; v_call: TRBV4-3; j_call: TRBJ2-3; d_call: NA
cdr3_aa: CASSVASGTSYEQYF; cdr3_nt: TGTGCCAGCAGCGTAGCTAGCGGGACGTCCTACGAGCAGTACTTC; clone_size: few; v_call: TRBV9; j_call: TRBJ2-7; d_call: TRBD2
cdr3_aa: CAWGSSRNIQYF; cdr3_nt: TGTGCCTGGGGTAGCTCAAGAAACATTCAGTACTTC; clone_size: NA; v_call: TRBV30; j_call: TRBJ2-4; d_call: NA
cdr3_aa: CASRFREAEAFF; cdr3_nt: TGTGCCAGTAGATTCAGGGAAGCTGAAGCTTTCTTT; clone_size: NA; v_call: TRBV19; j_call: TRBJ1-1; d_call: NA
cdr3_aa: CASSLIVQGGTEAFF; cdr3_nt: TGTGCCAGCAGCTTAATCGTCCAGGGTGGAACTGAAGCTTTCTTT; clone_size: NA; v_call: TRBV7-9; j_call: TRBJ1-1; d_call: NA
cdr3_aa: CASMGQENTEAFF; cdr3_nt: TGCGCCAGCATGGGACAGGAGAACACTGAAGCTTTCTTT; clone_size: NA; v_call: TRBV10-1; j_call: TRBJ1-1; d_call: TRBD1
cdr3_aa: CASSLGQGAIYEQYF; cdr3_nt: TGCGCCAGCAGCTTGGGACAGGGGGCGATCTACGAGCAGTACTTC; clone_size: NA; v_call: TRBV5-1; j_call: TRBJ2-7; d_call: TRBD1